Following are 23 T cell receptor beta chains from one sample sequenced in a study of blood T cell repertoires in COVID-19. The table came from immunoSEQ multiplex PCR; TCRdb's copy has only in-frame clones and leaves some out. The sample shows 170,000 or so clones, 89% of them seen only once. Sequenced: peripheral blood. The receptors stem from a man aged 18 to 35 who had recovered from COVID-19.

V and J are TRBV20-1 and TRBJ1-2; 10 bases agree with TRBD1. Losses at the gene ends were 5 bases for V and 7 bases for J; bases not matched to a gene: 1. Germline V lookup: CDR1 DFQATT, CDR2 SNEGSKA (reference sequence). The CDR3 sequence is 11 residues long. As DNA, the CDR3 is TGCAGTGCTGGGACAGGGGTTGGCTACACCTTC. This translates into CSAGTGVGYTF.

The rearrangement joins TRBV24-1 to TRBJ2-1, with D tentatively TRBD2 (6 bases). This CDR3 has 15 residues. The germline CDR1 and CDR2 sequences are KGHDR and SFDVKD. The V gene lost 4 bases and the J gene lost 8 bases, with 17 bases spanning the gap. The CDR3 reads CATSDSGTVIDEQFF. CDR3 bases: TGTGCCACCAGTGACTCCGGGACTGTCATTGATGAGCAGTTCTTC.

V is TRBV9 and J is TRBJ1-3; 8 positions agree with TRBD1. V dropped 3 bases and J dropped 0; count of bases not matched to a gene: 5. The germline CDR1 and CDR2 sequences are SGDLS and YYNGEE. This CDR3 spans 16 amino acids. The CDR3 region is CASSAGQGRSGNTIYF. CDR3 DNA sequence: TGTGCCAGCAGCGCCGGACAGGGCCGCTCTGGAAACACCATATATTTT.

The V gene is TRBV6-5, the J gene TRBJ1-2; no clear D. V lost 7 bases to trimming and J lost 2 bases, with 11 bases between them. Germline values: CDR1 MNHEY, CDR2 SVGAGI. This CDR3 spans 13 amino acids. CDR3 DNA: TGTGCCAGCACTCGACCGGGGAACTATGGCTACACCTTC. It is translated as CASTRPGNYGYTF.

This clone came up a few times. The chain links TRBV27 to TRBJ1-2; 9 bases are shared with TRBD1. V shed 5 bases, J shed 8 bases, and the junction held 15 bases outside the gene matches. Germline V gives CDR1 MNHEY, CDR2 SMNVEV (reference sequence). CDR3 length: 16 amino acids. CDR3 DNA: TGTGCCAGCAGTATTAGGGGATCCGGGACAGGGAACGGCTACACCTTC. As protein: CASSIRGSGTGNGYTF.

The chain joins TRBV2 to TRBJ2-7; D unresolved. This CDR3 comprises 14 residues. V lost 7 bases, J lost 2 bases, and 15 bases lay in between. Germline V gives CDR1 SNHLY, CDR2 FYNNEI. The CDR3 coding sequence is TGTGCCAGCATCACCTATCGAGCTCCCTACGAGCAGTACTTC. As protein: CASITYRAPYEQYF.

The rearrangement joins TRBV7-2 to TRBJ1-1; the match to TRBD1 covers 7 bases. The CDR3 loop spans 14 amino acids. Trimming took 2 bases from V and 3 from J; bases not matched to a gene: 3. Germline CDR1 is SGHTA and CDR2 is FQGNSA. The CDR3 DNA sequence: TGTGCCAGCAGCTTACAGGGGGGTGACACTGAAGCTTTCTTT. It codes for CASSLQGGDTEAFF.

The chain is built from TRBV2 and TRBJ2-2; D might be TRBD2 (6 bases). The CDR3 covers 14 residues. V was shortened by 7 bases and J by 8 bases, with 17 bases between the two germline ends. Germline V gene lookup returns CDR1 SNHLY and CDR2 FYNNEI. This CDR3 is CASKGGAKSGELFF. The CDR3 coding sequence is TGTGCCAGCAAGGGCGGGGCCAAGTCGGGGGAGCTGTTTTTT. Using reference TRBV2 and TRBJ2-2 for the parts outside the CDR3, the full variable domain is EPEVTQTPSHQVTQMGQEVILRCVPISNHLYFYWYRQILGQKVEFLVSFYNNEISEKSEIFDDQFSVERPDGSNFTLKIRSTKLEDSAMYFCASKGGAKSGELFFGEGSRLTVL.

The chain joins TRBV5-1 to TRBJ1-6, with TRBD1 matching over 10 bases. The CDR3 extends over 16 amino acids. V shed 5 bases, J shed 7 bases, and the junction held 9 bases outside the gene matches. Germline loops: CDR1 SGHRS, CDR2 YFSETQ. DNA for the CDR3: TGCGCCAGCAGATTCCAATTGACAGGGGGCAATTCACCCCTCCACTTT. Translated, it gives CASRFQLTGGNSPLHF.

This chain links TRBV29-1 with TRBJ2-7; the D gene is possibly TRBD1 (6 bases). Trimming took off 6 bases at V and 0 bases at J, with 12 bases between the two ends. Germline CDR1 is SQVTM and CDR2 is ANQGSEA. The CDR3 consists of 13 residues. DNA for the CDR3: TGCAGCGTAGCAGGGGTTAGCTCCTACGAGCAGTACTTC. It translates to CSVAGVSSYEQYF.

The V call is TRBV4-3, the J call TRBJ2-6; D call uncertain. There are 18 residues in the CDR3. V gave up 0 bases and J gave up 0 bases, with 12 bases separating them. Germline V gene sequence: CDR1 LGHNA, CDR2 YSLEER. CDR3 DNA: TGCGCCAGCAGCCAAGATTGGAACAGACCCTCTGGGGCCAACGTCCTGACTTTC. Protein product: CASSQDWNRPSGANVLTF.

The chain combines TRBV6-1 with TRBJ2-1; unclear D gene. Trimming took 1 base from V and 4 from J, leaving 14 bases between them. This CDR3 is 16 amino acids long. Germline V gene data show CDR1 as MNHNS and CDR2 as SASEGT. The CDR3 nucleotides read TGTGCCAGCAGTGAAGGAACTTCACCAGGATACAATGAGCAGTTCTTC. This codes for CASSEGTSPGYNEQFF.

V is TRBV28 and J is TRBJ2-3, with D possibly TRBD2 on 7 matching bases. Germline lookup yields CDR1 MDHEN and CDR2 SYDVKM. Trimming took off 5 bases at V and 6 bases at J, with 21 bases between the two ends. The CDR3 length is 16 residues. The CDR3 nucleotides read TGTGCCAGCAGTCGAGGGGGGGCCGGAATGTGGGATACGCAGTATTTT. Its protein is CASSRGGAGMWDTQYF.

The chain is built from TRBV3-1 (or the pseudogene TRBV3-2) and TRBJ1-2; 8 bases match TRBD1. V was pared by 4 bases and J by 8 bases, with 9 bases of the junction left unmatched. The V gene's germline CDR1 is LGHDT and CDR2 YNNKEL (reference sequence). The CDR3 sequence is 14 residues long. The CDR3 coding sequence is TGTGCCAGCAGCCTACGGACAGGGAATGGCGGCTACACCTTC. It encodes CASSLRTGNGGYTF.

The genes are TRBV7-9 and TRBJ2-2, with 15 bases that match TRBD2. The J segment lost 1 base and the V segment lost 6 bases, leaving 6 bases of the junction unmatched. Germline-derived CDR1 and CDR2 are SEHNR and FQNEAQ (reference sequence). The CDR3 has 18 residues. The CDR3, as DNA: TGTGCCAGCAGGAGCGGACTAGCGGGAGGGGGGAACACCGGGGAGCTGTTTTTT. It encodes CASRSGLAGGGNTGELFF.

V usage is TRBV5-4 and J usage is TRBJ2-5, with a possible D match to TRBD2 (5 bases). The CDR3 totals 16 residues. Germline lookup yields CDR1 SGHNT and CDR2 YYREEE (reference sequence). Trimming left V 0 bases short and J 5 bases short, with 17 bases between. CDR3 nucleotide sequence: TGTGCCAGCAGCTTGGGGGTTCGGGGTCTTCGGGAGACCCAGTACTTC. Protein: CASSLGVRGLRETQYF.

The table lists this clone with a few counts. This chain links TRBV29-1 with TRBJ2-2; 11 bases fit TRBD1. CDR3 length equals 13 residues. The germline gives CDR1 SQVTM, CDR2 ANQGSEA. CDR3 nucleotide sequence: TGCAGTGGACAGGGGGCGACCACCGGGGAGCTGTTTTTT. It encodes CSGQGATTGELFF.

The chain combines TRBV6-2 or TRBV6-3 with TRBJ1-5, with unresolved D. Germline V gene lookup returns CDR1 MNHEY and CDR2 SVGEGT. CDR3 length equals 14 residues. V lost 6 bases and J lost 0, with 9 bases in between. CDR3 loop: CASSPNYSNQPQHF. The CDR3 coding sequence is TGTGCCAGCAGCCCCAACTATAGCAATCAGCCCCAGCATTTT.

The chain employs TRBV7-9 and TRBJ2-5; perhaps TRBD2 as D (7 bases). V lost 4 bases to trimming and J lost 3 bases, with 12 bases between them. Germline CDR1 is SEHNR and CDR2 is FQNEAQ (reference sequence). The CDR3 sequence is 14 residues long. In DNA form, the CDR3 reads TGTGCCAGCAGCTCTTCGGGGGGCGAAGAGACCCAGTACTTC. It is translated as CASSSSGGEETQYF. The full variable domain, in which reference TRBV7-9 and TRBJ2-5 provide the parts outside the CDR3, is DTGVSQNPRHKITKRGQNVTFRCDPISEHNRLYWYRQTLGQGPEFLTYFQNEAQLEKSRLLSDRFSAERPKGSFSTLEIQRTEQGDSAMYLCASSSSGGEETQYFGPGTRLLVL.

The V call is TRBV6-2 or TRBV6-3, the J call TRBJ1-2; D perhaps matches TRBD1 (5 bases). Germline V CDR1 and CDR2: MNHEY, SVGEGT. Trimming stripped 2 bases from V and 7 bases from J, with 11 bases between. There are 13 residues in the CDR3. CDR3 in DNA: TGTGCCAGCAGTTACAGGGTTGACAGTGGCTACACCTTC. Amino acids: CASSYRVDSGYTF.

This clone was seen a single time. This chain links TRBV25-1 with TRBJ2-5; 9 bases line up with TRBD2. The CDR3 is 15 residues long. Per the germline V gene, CDR1 is MGHDK and CDR2 is SYGVNS. Germline trimming cut 5 bases from V and 4 bases from J; bases unmatched to any gene: 8. CDR3 nucleotide sequence: TGTGCCAGCAGTTGGGCGGGAGGGCCGGGAGAGACCCAGTACTTC. Translating it yields CASSWAGGPGETQYF.

V usage is TRBV7-2 and J usage is TRBJ2-3, with no clear D. The CDR3 totals 13 residues. Germline loops: CDR1 SGHTA, CDR2 FQGNSA. The V gene lost 1 base and the J gene lost 8 bases, with 10 bases spanning the gap. CDR3 coding DNA: TGTGCCAGCAGCTTAGGGCTCCCTGGTACGCAGTATTTT. It translates to CASSLGLPGTQYF.

Worth noting for this clone: Other DNA variants within this sample encode the same CDR3. The chain is built from TRBV18 and TRBJ1-5; perhaps TRBD1 as D (5 bases). Trimming took 2 bases from V and 1 from J, leaving 6 bases between them. Germline V gives CDR1 KGHSH, CDR2 LQKENI. The CDR3 has 14 residues. DNA for the CDR3: TGTGCCAGCTCACCATCAGGGAGCAATCAGCCCCAGCATTTT. Encoded protein: CASSPSGSNQPQHF.